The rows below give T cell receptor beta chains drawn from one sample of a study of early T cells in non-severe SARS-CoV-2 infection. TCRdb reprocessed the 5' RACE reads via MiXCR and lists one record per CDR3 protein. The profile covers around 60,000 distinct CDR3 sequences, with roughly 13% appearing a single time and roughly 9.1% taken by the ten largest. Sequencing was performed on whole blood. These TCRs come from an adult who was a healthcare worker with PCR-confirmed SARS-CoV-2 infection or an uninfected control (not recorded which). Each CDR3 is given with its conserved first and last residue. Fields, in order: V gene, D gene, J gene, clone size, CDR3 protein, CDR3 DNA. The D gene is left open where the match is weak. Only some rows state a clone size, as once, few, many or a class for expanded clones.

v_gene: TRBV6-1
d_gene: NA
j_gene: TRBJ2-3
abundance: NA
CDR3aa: CASSVEQGGTQYF
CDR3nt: TGTGCCAGCAGTGTAGAACAGGGCGGTACGCAGTATTTT

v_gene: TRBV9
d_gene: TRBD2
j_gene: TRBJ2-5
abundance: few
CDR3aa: CASSPGTSGSQETQYF
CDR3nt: TGTGCCAGCAGCCCAGGGACTAGCGGGAGTCAAGAGACCCAGTACTTC

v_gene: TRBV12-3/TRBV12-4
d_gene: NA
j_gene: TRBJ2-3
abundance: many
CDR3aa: CASSLTGSGTDTQYF
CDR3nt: TGTGCCAGCAGTTTAACTGGGAGTGGCACAGATACGCAGTATTTT

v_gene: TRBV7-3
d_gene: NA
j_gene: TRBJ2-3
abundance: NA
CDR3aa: CASSLLGGTDTQYF
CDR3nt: TGTGCCAGCAGCTTATTGGGGGGCACAGATACGCAGTATTTT

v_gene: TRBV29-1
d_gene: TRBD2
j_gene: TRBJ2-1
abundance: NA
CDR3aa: CSAAGTSSYNEQFF
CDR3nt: TGCAGCGCCGCAGGGACTAGCTCCTACAATGAGCAGTTCTTC

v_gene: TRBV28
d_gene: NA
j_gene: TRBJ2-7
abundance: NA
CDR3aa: CASSHGYEQYF
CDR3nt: TGTGCCAGCAGTCACGGCTACGAGCAGTACTTC

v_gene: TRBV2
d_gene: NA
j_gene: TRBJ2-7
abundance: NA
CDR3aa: CASSTGPPAYEQYF
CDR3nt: TGTGCCAGCAGTACCGGCCCTCCAGCCTACGAGCAGTACTTC

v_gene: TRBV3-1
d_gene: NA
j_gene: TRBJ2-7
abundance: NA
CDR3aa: CASSQAHALEQYF
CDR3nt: TGTGCCAGCAGCCAAGCGCATGCTCTCGAGCAGTACTTC

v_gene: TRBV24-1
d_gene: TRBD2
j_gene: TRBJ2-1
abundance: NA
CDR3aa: CATSDLGLAGNNEQFF
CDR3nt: TGTGCCACCAGTGACCTGGGACTAGCGGGAAACAATGAGCAGTTCTTC

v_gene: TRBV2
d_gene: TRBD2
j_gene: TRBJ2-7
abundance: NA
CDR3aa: CAKTHGGNEQYF
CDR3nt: TGTGCCAAGACCCACGGGGGGAACGAGCAGTACTTC

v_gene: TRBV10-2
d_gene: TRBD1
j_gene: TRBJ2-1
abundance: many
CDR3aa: CASSEGPGGEVRQFF
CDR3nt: TGCGCCAGCAGTGAAGGCCCAGGGGGCGAAGTAAGGCAGTTCTTC

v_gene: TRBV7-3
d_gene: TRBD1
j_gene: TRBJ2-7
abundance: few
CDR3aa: CASSPGGTGGVKNEQYF
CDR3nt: TGTGCCAGCAGCCCTGGAGGGACAGGGGGCGTTAAGAACGAGCAGTACTTC

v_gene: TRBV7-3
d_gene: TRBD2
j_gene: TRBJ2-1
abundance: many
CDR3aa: CASSPSGGTTHEQFF
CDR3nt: TGTGCCAGCAGCCCCAGCGGGGGAACCACCCATGAGCAGTTCTTC